This entry concerns a single T cell receptor beta chain. The data stem from a study of blood T cell repertoires in COVID-19. Study in general: Samples of COVID-19 (acute and convalescent) were obtained from the United States, Italy and Spain. T cells, B-cell-depleted T cells, or PBMCs supplied cDNA or gDNA.

Authors' data handling: Amplified reference gene primers provided the basis for estimating nucleated cell counts. Method: immunoSEQ multiplex PCR; TCRdb's copy keeps in-frame clones and lacks some. V and J calls and clone size are as listed in that table; D and trimming were resolved from the DNA. Among hundreds of thousands of clones, more than 85% were seen once, and the ten largest hold 0.82%. Trimming at V came to 7 bases and at J to 6 bases, leaving 8 bases not matched to a gene. CDR3 size: 13 residues. Germline-derived CDR1 and CDR2 are LNHDA and SQIVND (reference sequence). During active infection, Seattle patients enrolled and were then monitored through disease.

The sequence came from a man between 60 and 75 years old with COVID-19, enrolled during active disease. The chain couples TRBV19 to TRBJ1-2; 7 nucleotides line up with TRBD1. What was sequenced was peripheral blood. The DNA for the CDR3 is TGTGCCAGTAAGCCAGGGGGGCCTCATGGCTACACCTTC. Its translation is CASKPGGPHGYTF.